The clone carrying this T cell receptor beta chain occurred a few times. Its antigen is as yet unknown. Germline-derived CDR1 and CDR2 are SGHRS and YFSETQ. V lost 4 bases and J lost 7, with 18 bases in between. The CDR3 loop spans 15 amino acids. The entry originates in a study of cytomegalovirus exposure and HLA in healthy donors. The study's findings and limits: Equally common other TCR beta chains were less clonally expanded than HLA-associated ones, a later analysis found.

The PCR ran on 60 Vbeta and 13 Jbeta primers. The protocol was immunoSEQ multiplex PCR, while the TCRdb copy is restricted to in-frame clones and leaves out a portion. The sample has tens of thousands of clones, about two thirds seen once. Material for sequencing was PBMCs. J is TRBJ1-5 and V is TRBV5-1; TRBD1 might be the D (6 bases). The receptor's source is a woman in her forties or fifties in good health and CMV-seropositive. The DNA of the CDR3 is TGCGCCAGCAGCCCAAGTGGACAGTTTCAGCAGCCCCAGCATTTT. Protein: CASSPSGQFQQPQHF.